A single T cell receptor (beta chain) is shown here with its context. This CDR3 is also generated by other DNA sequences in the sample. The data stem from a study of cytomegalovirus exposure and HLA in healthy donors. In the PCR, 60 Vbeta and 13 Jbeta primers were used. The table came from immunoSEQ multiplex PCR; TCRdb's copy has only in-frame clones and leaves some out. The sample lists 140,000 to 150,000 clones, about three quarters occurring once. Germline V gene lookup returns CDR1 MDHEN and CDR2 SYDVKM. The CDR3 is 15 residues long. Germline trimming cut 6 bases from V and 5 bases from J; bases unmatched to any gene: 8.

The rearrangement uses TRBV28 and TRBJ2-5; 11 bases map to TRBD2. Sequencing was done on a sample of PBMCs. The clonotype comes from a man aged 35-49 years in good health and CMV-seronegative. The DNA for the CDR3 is TGTGCCAGCAGCTTACTAGCGGGAGACGGCGAGACCCAGTACTTC. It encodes CASSLLAGDGETQYF.